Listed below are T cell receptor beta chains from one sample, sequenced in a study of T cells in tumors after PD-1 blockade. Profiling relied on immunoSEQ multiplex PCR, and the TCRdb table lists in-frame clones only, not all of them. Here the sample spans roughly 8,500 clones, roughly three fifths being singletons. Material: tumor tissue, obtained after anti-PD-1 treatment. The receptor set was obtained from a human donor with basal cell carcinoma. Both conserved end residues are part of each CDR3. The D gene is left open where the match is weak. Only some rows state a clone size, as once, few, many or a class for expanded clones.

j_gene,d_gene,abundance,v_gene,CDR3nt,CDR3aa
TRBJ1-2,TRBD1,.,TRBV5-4,TGTGCCAGCAGTAAGACAGGGGTCGGCTCTGGCTACACCTTC,CASSKTGVGSGYTF
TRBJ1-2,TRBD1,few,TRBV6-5,TGTGCCAGCTCCACGTTCGGGACAGATAACTATGGCTACACCTTC,CASSTFGTDNYGYTF
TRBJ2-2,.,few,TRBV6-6,TGTGCCATACGGGGGCGTTTAACCGGGGAGCTGTTTTTT,CAIRGRLTGELFF
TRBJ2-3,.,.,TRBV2,TGTGCCAGCATTGGTCGCGACACAGATACGCAGTATTTT,CASIGRDTDTQYF
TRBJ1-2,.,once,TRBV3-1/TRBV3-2,TGTGCCAGCAGCCAGGGTATGGACTATGGTTACACCTTC,CASSQGMDYGYTF
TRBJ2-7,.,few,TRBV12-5,TGTGCTAGTGGTCCCCGGGCACTCTTTATCATCTACGAGCAGTACTTC,CASGPRALFIIYEQYF
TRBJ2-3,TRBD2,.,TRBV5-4,TGTGCGGCGAAGGGCGGGGGGGCCACAGATACGCAGTATTTT,CAAKGGGATDTQYF
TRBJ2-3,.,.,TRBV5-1,TGCGCCAGCAGCGCCGCGTCCGGCACAGATACGCAGTATTTT,CASSAASGTDTQYF
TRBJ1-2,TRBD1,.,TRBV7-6,TGTGCCAGCAGCTTAGAGGAGGGGGCCGGCTATGGCTACACCTTC,CASSLEEGAGYGYTF
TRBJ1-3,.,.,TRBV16,TGTGCCAGCAGCCAACTTAACCGACTGAGCTCTGGAAACACCATATATTTT,CASSQLNRLSSGNTIYF
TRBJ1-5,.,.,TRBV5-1,TGCGCCAGCAGCCCACAGGGATATAGCAATCAGCCCCAGCATTTT,CASSPQGYSNQPQHF
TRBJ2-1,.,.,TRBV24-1,TGTGCCACCAGTGAGTCAGGGGTGGATGAGCAGTTCTTC,CATSESGVDEQFF
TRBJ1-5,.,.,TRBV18,TGTGCCAGCTCACCCTATGACGGGCCCCGTCAGCCCCAGCATTTT,CASSPYDGPRQPQHF
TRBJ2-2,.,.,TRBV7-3,TGTGCCAGCAGCTTAACAGGCTCGGCCGGGGAGCTGTTTTTT,CASSLTGSAGELFF
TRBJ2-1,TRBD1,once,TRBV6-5,TGTGCCAGCAGTCGGGACAGCCTCAATGAGCAGTTCTTC,CASSRDSLNEQFF
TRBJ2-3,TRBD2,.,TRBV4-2,TGTGCCAGCAGCCCCACTAGCGGGGGCACAGATACGCAGTATTTT,CASSPTSGGTDTQYF
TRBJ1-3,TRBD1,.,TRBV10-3,TGTGCCATTGCGCCGGGACAGAGCTCTGGAAACACCATATATTTT,CAIAPGQSSGNTIYF
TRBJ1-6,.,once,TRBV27,TGTGCCAGTAAGGGTTTTGGGTCCTATAATTCACCCCTCCACTTT,CASKGFGSYNSPLHF
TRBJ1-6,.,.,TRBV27,TGTGCCAGCAGTTTCAGGGGAGGCGGGTCACCCCTCCACTTT,CASSFRGGGSPLHF
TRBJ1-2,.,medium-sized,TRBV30,TGTGCCTGGAGGGTTGGACCGTACGGAGGCTACACCTTC,CAWRVGPYGGYTF